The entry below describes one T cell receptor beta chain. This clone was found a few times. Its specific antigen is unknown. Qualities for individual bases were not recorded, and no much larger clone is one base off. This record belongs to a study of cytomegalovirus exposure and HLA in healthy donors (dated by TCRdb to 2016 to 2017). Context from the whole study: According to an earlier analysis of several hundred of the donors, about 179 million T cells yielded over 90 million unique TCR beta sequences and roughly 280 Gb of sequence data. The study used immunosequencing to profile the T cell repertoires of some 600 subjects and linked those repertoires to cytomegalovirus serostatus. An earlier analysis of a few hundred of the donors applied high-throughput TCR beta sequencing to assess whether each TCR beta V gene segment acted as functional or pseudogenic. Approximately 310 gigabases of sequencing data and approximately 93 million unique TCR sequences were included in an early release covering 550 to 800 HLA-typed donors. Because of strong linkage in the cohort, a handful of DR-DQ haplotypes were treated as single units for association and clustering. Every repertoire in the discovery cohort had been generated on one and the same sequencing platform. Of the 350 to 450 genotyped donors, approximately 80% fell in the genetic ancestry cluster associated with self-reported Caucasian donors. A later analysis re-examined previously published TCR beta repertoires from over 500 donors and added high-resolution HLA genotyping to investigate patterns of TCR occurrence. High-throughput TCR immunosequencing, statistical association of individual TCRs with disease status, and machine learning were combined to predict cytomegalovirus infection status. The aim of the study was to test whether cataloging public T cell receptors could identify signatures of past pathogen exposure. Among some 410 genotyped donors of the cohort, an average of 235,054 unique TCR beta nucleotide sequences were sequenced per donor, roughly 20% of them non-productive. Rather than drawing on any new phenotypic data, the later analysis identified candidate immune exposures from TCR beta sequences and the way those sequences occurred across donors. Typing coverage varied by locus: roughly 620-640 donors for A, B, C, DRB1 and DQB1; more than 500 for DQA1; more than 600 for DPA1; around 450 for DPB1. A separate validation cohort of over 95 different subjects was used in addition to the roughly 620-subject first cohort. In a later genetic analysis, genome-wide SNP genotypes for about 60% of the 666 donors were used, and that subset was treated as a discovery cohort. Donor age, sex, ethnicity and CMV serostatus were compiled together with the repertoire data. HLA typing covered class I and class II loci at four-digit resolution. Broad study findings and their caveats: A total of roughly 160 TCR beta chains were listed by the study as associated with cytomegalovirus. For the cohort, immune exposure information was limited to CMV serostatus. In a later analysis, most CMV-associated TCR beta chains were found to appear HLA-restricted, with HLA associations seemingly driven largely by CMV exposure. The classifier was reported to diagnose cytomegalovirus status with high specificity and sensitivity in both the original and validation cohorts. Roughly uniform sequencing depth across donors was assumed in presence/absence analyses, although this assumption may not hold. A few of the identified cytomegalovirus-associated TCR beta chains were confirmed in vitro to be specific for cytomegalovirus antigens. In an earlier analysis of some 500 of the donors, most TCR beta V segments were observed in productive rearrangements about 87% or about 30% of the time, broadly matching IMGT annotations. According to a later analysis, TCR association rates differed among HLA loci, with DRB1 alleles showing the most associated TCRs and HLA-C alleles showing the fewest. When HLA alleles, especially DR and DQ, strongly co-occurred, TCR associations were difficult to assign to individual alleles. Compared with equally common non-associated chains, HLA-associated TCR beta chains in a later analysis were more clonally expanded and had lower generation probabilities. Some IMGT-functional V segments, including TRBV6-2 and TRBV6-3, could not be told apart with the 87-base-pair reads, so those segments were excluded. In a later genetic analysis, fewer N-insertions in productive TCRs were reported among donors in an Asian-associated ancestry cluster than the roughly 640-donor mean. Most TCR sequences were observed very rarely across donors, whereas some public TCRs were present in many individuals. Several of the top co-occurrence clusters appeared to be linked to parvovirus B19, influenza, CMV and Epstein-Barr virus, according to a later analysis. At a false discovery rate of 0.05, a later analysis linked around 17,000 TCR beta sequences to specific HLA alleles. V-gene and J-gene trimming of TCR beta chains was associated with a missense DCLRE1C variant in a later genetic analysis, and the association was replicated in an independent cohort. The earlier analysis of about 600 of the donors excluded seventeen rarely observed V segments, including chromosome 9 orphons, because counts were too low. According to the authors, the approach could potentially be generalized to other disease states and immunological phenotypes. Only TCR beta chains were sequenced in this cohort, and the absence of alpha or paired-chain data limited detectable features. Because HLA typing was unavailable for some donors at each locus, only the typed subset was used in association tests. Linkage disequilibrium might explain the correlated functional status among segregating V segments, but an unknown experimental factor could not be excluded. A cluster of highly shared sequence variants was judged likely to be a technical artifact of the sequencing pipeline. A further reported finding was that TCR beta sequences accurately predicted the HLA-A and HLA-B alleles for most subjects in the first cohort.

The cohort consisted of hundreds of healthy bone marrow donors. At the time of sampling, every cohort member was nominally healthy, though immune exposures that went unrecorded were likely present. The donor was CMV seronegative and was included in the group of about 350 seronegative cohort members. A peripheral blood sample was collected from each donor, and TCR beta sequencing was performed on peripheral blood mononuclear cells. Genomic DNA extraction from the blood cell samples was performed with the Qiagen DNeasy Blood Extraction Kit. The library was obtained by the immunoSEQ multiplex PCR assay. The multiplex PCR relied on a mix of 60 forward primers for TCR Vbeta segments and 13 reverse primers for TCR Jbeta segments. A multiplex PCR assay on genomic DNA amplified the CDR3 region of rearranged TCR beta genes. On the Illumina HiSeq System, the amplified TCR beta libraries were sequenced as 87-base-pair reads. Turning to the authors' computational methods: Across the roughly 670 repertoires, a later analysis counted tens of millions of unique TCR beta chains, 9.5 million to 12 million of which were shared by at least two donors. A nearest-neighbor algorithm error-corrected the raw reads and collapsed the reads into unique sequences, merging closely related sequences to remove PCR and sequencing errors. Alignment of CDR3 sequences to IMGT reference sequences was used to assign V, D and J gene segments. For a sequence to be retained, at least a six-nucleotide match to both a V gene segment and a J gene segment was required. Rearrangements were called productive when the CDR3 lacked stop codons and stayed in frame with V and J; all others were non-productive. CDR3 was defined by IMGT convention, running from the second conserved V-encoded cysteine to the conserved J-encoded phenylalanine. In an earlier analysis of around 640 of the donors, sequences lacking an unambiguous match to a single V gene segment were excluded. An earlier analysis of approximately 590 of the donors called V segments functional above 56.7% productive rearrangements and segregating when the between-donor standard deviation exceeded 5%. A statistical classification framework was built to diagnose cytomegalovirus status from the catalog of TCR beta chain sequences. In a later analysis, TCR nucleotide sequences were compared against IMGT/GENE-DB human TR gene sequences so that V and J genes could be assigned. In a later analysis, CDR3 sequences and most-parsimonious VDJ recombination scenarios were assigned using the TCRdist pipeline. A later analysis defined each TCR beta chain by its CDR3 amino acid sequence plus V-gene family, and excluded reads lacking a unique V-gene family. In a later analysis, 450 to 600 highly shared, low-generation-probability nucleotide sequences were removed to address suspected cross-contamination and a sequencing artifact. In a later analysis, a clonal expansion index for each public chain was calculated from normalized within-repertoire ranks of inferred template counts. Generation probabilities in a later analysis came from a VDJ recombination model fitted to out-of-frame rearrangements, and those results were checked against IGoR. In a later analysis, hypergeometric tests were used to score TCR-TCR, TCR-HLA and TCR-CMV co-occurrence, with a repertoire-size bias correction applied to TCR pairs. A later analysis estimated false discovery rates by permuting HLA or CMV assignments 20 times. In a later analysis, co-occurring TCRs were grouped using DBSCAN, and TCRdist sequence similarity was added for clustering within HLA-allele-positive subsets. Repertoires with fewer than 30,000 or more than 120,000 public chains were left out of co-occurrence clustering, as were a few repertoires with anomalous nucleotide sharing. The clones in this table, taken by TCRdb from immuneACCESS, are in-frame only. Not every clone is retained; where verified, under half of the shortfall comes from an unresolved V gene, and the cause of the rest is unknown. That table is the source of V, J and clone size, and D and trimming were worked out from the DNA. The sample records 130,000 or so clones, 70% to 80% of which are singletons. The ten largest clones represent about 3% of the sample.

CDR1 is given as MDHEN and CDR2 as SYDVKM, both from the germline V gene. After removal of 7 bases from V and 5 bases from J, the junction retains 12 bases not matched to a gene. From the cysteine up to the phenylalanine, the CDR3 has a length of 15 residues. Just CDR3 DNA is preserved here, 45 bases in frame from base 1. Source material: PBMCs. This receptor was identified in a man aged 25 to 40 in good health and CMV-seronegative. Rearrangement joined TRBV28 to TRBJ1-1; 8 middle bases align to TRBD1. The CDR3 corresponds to CASKGSQGAGTEAFF. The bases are TGTGCCAGCAAGGGATCGCAGGGGGCCGGGACTGAAGCTTTCTTT.